This T cell receptor beta chain comes out of a study of blood T cell repertoires in COVID-19. Looking at the study overall: Nucleic acid was either cDNA or gDNA, and it came from T cells, B-cell-depleted T cells, or PBMCs.

Original methodology: The assay estimated nucleated cells by amplifying reference gene primers. Measured with immunoSEQ multiplex PCR; TCRdb has only the in-frame clones, and not every one. That table is the source of V, J and clone size, and D and trimming were worked out from the DNA. The table shows roughly 200,000 clones, with around 87% occurring only once. The sample was peripheral blood. This TCR came from a woman aged 25-40 years with active or convalescent COVID-19.

The chain's CDR3 is CASSPGPGADTQYF. The CDR3 DNA follows: TGTGCCAGCAGTCCAGGGCCGGGGGCAGATACGCAGTATTTT. The chain links TRBV6-5 to TRBJ2-3; a possible D gene is TRBD2 (6 bases). CDR1 and CDR2 from the germline V gene are MNHEY and SVGAGI. The V end was cut by 5 bases, the J end by 4 bases, with 13 bases between. The CDR3 has 14 residues.